This TCR beta chain was retrieved from a study of blood T cell repertoires in COVID-19. Methods used by the authors: Quantification of nucleated cells was approximated via reference gene primer amplification. Profiling relied on immunoSEQ multiplex PCR, and the TCRdb table lists in-frame clones only, not all of them. D and trimming were read from the DNA, whereas the V and J calls and clone size are those reported in that table. Among under 300,000 clones, around four fifths were seen once, and the ten largest hold approximately 10%. The CDR3 contains 15 residues. Trimming left V 0 bases short and J 8 bases short, with 16 bases between. Germline V gives CDR1 LGHNA, CDR2 YNFKEQ.

This sequence joins TRBV4-2 and TRBJ1-2, with D possibly TRBD1 on 5 matching bases. The receptor's source is a woman in her forties or fifties who had recovered from COVID-19. The sequenced sample was peripheral blood. The chain's CDR3 is CASSQDPWGVEGYTF. The CDR3 DNA reads TGTGCCAGCAGCCAAGACCCATGGGGGGTGGAAGGCTACACCTTC.